This T cell receptor (beta chain) was identified in a study of blood T cell repertoires in COVID-19. Trimming pared 5 bases from V and 6 bases from J, leaving 26 bases between. The germline V gene has CDR1 SGHAT and CDR2 FQNNGV. The CDR3 covers 19 residues. In the original workflow: Reference gene primer amplification gave estimated nucleated cell counts. The repertoire was sequenced with immunoSEQ multiplex PCR; TCRdb's copy has only in-frame clones and lacks some. The V and J calls and the clone size are those of that table, but D and trimming were determined from the DNA. The table shows 150,000 to 200,000 clones, with roughly 76% occurring only once.

The sequenced sample consisted of peripheral blood. The TCR was taken from a woman between 50 and 59 years old with active or convalescent COVID-19. The chain carries TRBV11-2 and TRBJ1-6; maybe TRBD1 (6 bases). CDR3 sequence reads: CASSPQITGSGRGNSPLHF. The CDR3 DNA reads as TGTGCCAGCAGCCCCCAGATCACAGGGTCCGGTCGGGGTAATTCACCCCTCCACTTT.